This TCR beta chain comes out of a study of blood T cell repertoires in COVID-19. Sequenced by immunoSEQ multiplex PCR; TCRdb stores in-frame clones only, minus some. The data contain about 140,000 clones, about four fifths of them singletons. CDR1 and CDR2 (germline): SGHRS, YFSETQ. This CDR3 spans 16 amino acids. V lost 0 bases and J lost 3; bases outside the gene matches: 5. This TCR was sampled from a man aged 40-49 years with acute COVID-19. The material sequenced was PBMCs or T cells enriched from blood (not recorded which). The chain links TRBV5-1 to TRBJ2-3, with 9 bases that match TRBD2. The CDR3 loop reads CASSLGLAGSTDTQYF. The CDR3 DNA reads TGCGCCAGCAGCTTGGGGCTAGCGGGGTCGACAGATACGCAGTATTTT.